This T cell receptor (beta chain) is from a study of blood T cell repertoires in COVID-19. Per the original data handling: From reference gene primer amplification, estimates of nucleated cell counts were derived. Here immunoSEQ multiplex PCR was the method, and the copy in TCRdb shows in-frame clones only, minus some. The V and J calls and the clone size are those of that table, but D and trimming were determined from the DNA. This table has roughly 190,000 clones, 85% to 90% appearing once. Seattle's enrolled individuals joined amid active infection and were then monitored longitudinally. With V trimmed by 3 bases and J by 8 bases, 6 bases remained unmatched. This CDR3 contains 14 residues. Germline V gives CDR1 SGDLS, CDR2 YYNGEE.

What was sequenced was peripheral blood. This chain connects TRBV9 to TRBJ2-1; TRBD1 aligns across 9 bases. This clonotype was obtained from a woman aged 55-70 years with COVID-19, enrolled during active disease. CDR3 region: CASSASGQGHEQFF. The CDR3 DNA is TGTGCCAGCAGCGCATCGGGACAGGGTCATGAGCAGTTCTTC.